The rows below give T cell receptor beta chains drawn from one sample of a study of T cells in tumors after PD-1 blockade. Clones were sequenced by immunoSEQ multiplex PCR, and TCRdb holds only the in-frame ones, with some missing. The sample holds more than 40,000 clones; more than 65% are singletons and the top ten take under 5%. Sequenced here: PBMCs, sampled before anti-PD-1 treatment. These receptor sequences come from a human donor with basal cell carcinoma. The CDR3 runs from the conserved cysteine through the conserved F or W. Each record gives: J gene, D gene, V gene, clone size, CDR3 DNA, CDR3 protein. D genes are given only for firm matches. Some rows have no size entry. The others give once, few or many, or a class for an expanded clone.

TRBJ2-3,-,TRBV25-1,-,TGTGCCAGCAGGGAAGGAGGTGATACGCAGTATTTT,CASREGGDTQYF
TRBJ2-1,TRBD2,TRBV18,-,TGTGCCAGCTCATGGGCGGGGGACGAGCAGTTCTTC,CASSWAGDEQFF
TRBJ1-5,-,TRBV12-3/TRBV12-4,once,TGTGCCAGCACTCGGACAGCTGGGCAGCCCCAGCATTTT,CASTRTAGQPQHF
TRBJ2-5,TRBD2,TRBV4-2,-,TGTGCCAGCAGCCCTCAAGCGGGGGCCTTTGAGGAGACCCAGTACTTC,CASSPQAGAFEETQYF
TRBJ2-1,-,TRBV14,-,TGTGCCAGCAGCCAAGATTGGTCCAACAATGAGCAGTTCTTC,CASSQDWSNNEQFF
TRBJ1-6,-,TRBV27,-,TGTGCCAGCAGTACGATGGGAGGAGGGGGGTCACCCCTCCACTTT,CASSTMGGGGSPLHF
TRBJ2-5,-,TRBV23-1,-,TGCGCCAGCATCCTAGGGGTGGGGGAGGAGACCCAGTACTTC,CASILGVGEETQYF
TRBJ2-7,TRBD1,TRBV5-1,-,TGCGCCAGCAGCTTACCCCTGGACAGGGGGCGCTACGAGCAGTACTTC,CASSLPLDRGRYEQYF
TRBJ2-5,TRBD2,TRBV5-1,-,TGCGCCAGCAGCTTGGCCTCTAGCGGGGGGGCCAGGGAGACCCAGTACTTC,CASSLASSGGARETQYF
TRBJ1-1,-,TRBV6-5,-,TGTGCCAGCAGTTACTCGACCACGGGTGAAGCTTTCTTT,CASSYSTTGEAFF
TRBJ1-1,-,TRBV11-3,-,TGTGCCAGCAGCAGAAAAATCGGCACTGAAGCTTTCTTT,CASSRKIGTEAFF
TRBJ2-3,TRBD1,TRBV9,once,TGTGCCAGCAGCGCGTTCCAGGGGGCAAGCACAGATACGCAGTATTTT,CASSAFQGASTDTQYF
TRBJ2-1,-,TRBV5-4,once,TGTGCCAGCAGCTTGGGGGACATCTACAATGAGCAGTTCTTC,CASSLGDIYNEQFF
TRBJ2-1,-,TRBV30,-,TGTGCCTGGAGTGTAGTTAGATCCTACAATGAGCAGTTCTTC,CAWSVVRSYNEQFF
TRBJ2-2,-,TRBV5-1,-,TGCGCCAGCAGCTTGCTCACTGGAGCGAACACCGGGGAGCTGTTTTTT,CASSLLTGANTGELFF
TRBJ2-5,TRBD2,TRBV15,-,TGTGCCACCAGCAGAGATCACAGCGGGGGAGAAGAGACCCAGTACTTC,CATSRDHSGGEETQYF
TRBJ2-5,TRBD1,TRBV2,-,TGTGCCAGCAAATACGGACAGGGACAAGAGACCCAGTACTTC,CASKYGQGQETQYF
TRBJ2-7,-,TRBV5-4,-,TGTGCCAGCAGCTTGGGAGGGATCGAGTACGAGCAGTACTTC,CASSLGGIEYEQYF
TRBJ2-1,TRBD2,TRBV2,-,TGTGCCAGCAGTGACACGGGAGCGGGGGGGAATGAGCAGTTCTTC,CASSDTGAGGNEQFF
TRBJ1-5,-,TRBV28,-,TGTGCCAGCAGGCCAGGTTTAGCCTATCAGCCCCAGCATTTT,CASRPGLAYQPQHF
TRBJ1-1,-,TRBV5-6,-,TGTGCCAGCAGCCCTACGGAGCTCGGACAGTGGGTGGTTTCGTCTGAAGCTTTCTTT,CASSPTELGQWVVSSEAFF
TRBJ1-1,-,TRBV6-5,-,TGTGCCAGCAGGGACAGTTCATTAATGAACACTGAAGCTTTCTTT,CASRDSSLMNTEAFF
TRBJ2-3,TRBD1,TRBV29-1,-,TGCAGCGTTGCTTCCGGGACAGGCACAGATACGCAGTATTTT,CSVASGTGTDTQYF
TRBJ1-2,-,TRBV10-3,-,TGTGCCATCAGTGAGTGGGAGATCACTAACTATGGCTACACCTTC,CAISEWEITNYGYTF
TRBJ1-5,TRBD1,TRBV4-2,few,TGTGCCAGCAGCCAAGGGGGACAGACCGATCAGCCCCAGCATTTT,CASSQGGQTDQPQHF
TRBJ2-7,-,TRBV18,-,TGTGCCAGCTCATACAACAAGGGTAACGAGCAGTACTTC,CASSYNKGNEQYF
TRBJ1-4,-,TRBV2,-,TGTGCCAGCACGGGGACGGTGAAAAATGAAAAACTGTTTTTT,CASTGTVKNEKLFF
TRBJ2-1,TRBD2,TRBV7-9,-,TGTGCCAGCAGCCTTACTAGCGGGGGCCCCCCTGAGCAGTTCTTC,CASSLTSGGPPEQFF
TRBJ1-2,-,TRBV5-4,once,TGTGCCAGCAGCTTAATAGGACGTGCTGCCTATGGCTACACCTTC,CASSLIGRAAYGYTF
TRBJ1-4,-,TRBV7-7,-,TGTGCCAGCAGCCCCGGCGCGGGACGTCGTGCGGAAACTAATGAAAAACTGTTTTTT,CASSPGAGRRAETNEKLFF
TRBJ1-1,TRBD1,TRBV6-2/TRBV6-3,-,TGTGCCAGCAGCCCTCTTGACAGGGGGCACAGGTTAGGCACTGAAGCTTTCTTT,CASSPLDRGHRLGTEAFF
TRBJ2-1,-,TRBV21-1,once,TGTGCCAGCAGCAAAGATAATGCCCCAGGGTTCCGAGGGGCCTACAATGAGCAGTTCTTC,CASSKDNAPGFRGAYNEQFF
TRBJ1-2,-,TRBV7-8,-,TGTGCCAGCAGCCACGACATACCGTATGGCTACACCTTC,CASSHDIPYGYTF
TRBJ2-7,-,TRBV2,few,TGTGCCAGCAGGGCCCGACAGCTCCCCCCCCGGGAGCAGTACTTC,CASRARQLPPREQYF
TRBJ1-1,-,TRBV5-4,-,TGTGCCAGCAGCTTAATTTCAGGGAACACTGAAGCTTTCTTT,CASSLISGNTEAFF
TRBJ1-5,TRBD1,TRBV10-2,-,TGCGCCAGCAACCCCGCGGGGGGACAGGGTTTCAATCAGCCCCAGCATTTT,CASNPAGGQGFNQPQHF
TRBJ1-5,-,TRBV27,-,TGTGCCAGCAGTTACCAGGGTTCCAATCAGCCCCAGCATTTT,CASSYQGSNQPQHF
TRBJ1-2,-,TRBV24-1,-,TGTGCCACCAGTGATTTTTGGGGTGGCTACACCTTC,CATSDFWGGYTF
TRBJ2-7,-,TRBV19,few,TGTGCCAGTAGTGTGACAGGCACCTACGAGCAGTACTTC,CASSVTGTYEQYF
TRBJ2-2,-,TRBV4-1,-,TGCGCCAGCAGCCGGGGACAGAACACCGGGGAGCTGTTTTTT,CASSRGQNTGELFF